The clone carrying this T cell receptor (beta chain) was counted a few times. The antigen remains undetermined. This CDR3 contains 13 residues. V was trimmed by 6 bases and J by 6 bases, leaving 15 bases between them. The germline gives CDR1 DFQATT, CDR2 SNEGSKA (reference sequence). TCRdb reanalysed the 5' RACE reads using MiXCR and keeps one entry per CDR3 protein. The repertoire has a few hundred thousand distinct CDR3 sequences, 16% of them found once; the top ten carry about 23%. This sample is part of a study of T-cell memory formation after mild COVID-19. General study points: Second-wave clones peaking on day 37 lacked confirmed SARS-CoV-2 specificity. Clones contracting over day 15 to 85 were CD4/CD8 balanced, with later expanders leaning CD4+. Contracting CD4+ clones sat mainly in CM and EM; CD8+ in EMRA.

The receptor was derived from a man between 18 and 29 years old who had mild COVID-19 (a few samples of this study predate the infection). Cell type and time point are not known. Sequenced sample: PBMCs or a T cell subset sorted from them (not recorded which). This chain joins TRBV20-1 and TRBJ2-1; D is undetermined. CDR3 amino acids: CSAKTGVGNEQFF. CDR3 DNA: TGCAGTGCGAAGACTGGGGTGGGCAATGAGCAGTTCTTC.